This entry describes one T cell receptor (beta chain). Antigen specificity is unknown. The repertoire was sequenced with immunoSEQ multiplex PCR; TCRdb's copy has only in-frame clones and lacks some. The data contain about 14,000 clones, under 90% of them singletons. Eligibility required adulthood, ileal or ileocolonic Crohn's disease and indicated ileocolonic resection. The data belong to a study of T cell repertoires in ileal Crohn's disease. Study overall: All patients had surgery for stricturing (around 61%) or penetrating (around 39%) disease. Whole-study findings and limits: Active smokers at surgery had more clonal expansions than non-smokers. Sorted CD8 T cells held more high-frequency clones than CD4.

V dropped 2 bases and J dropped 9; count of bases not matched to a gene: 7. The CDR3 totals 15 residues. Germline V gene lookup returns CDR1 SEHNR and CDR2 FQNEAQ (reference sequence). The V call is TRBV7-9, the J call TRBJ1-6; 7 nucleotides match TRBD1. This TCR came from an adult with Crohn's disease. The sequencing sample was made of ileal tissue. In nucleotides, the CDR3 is TGTGCCAGCAGCTTAAGTACAGGGGACGTTTCACCCCTCCACTTT. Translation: CASSLSTGDVSPLHF.